Shown below are 9 T cell receptor beta chains from a single sample sequenced in a study of identifying expanded T cells in peripheral blood. Profiling relied on immunoSEQ multiplex PCR, and the TCRdb table lists in-frame clones only, not all of them. Of some 93,000 clones detected, around 90% appear once; the ten largest clones hold about 6%. Sequencing input: blood. The receptors were sampled from a person between 18 and 70 years old in good health.

The chain has TRBV10-3 and TRBJ1-1, with D possibly matching TRBD1 (6 bases). Trimming took 4 bases from V and 4 from J, leaving 16 bases between them. The CDR3 is 15 residues long. From germline, CDR1 is ENHRY and CDR2 SYGVKD. The chain's CDR3 is CAISGVGRGGTEAFF. The CDR3 bases are TGTGCCATCAGTGGGGTGGGCAGGGGTGGCACTGAAGCTTTCTTT.

The CDR3 bases are TGCGCCAGCAGCTTGGAAATCCAGGGATATGGCTACACCTTC. Protein product: CASSLEIQGYGYTF. The V call is TRBV5-1, the J call TRBJ1-2; perhaps TRBD1 as D (5 bases). V was pared by 0 bases and J by 5 bases, with 11 bases between. CDR3 size: 14 residues. Germline loops: CDR1 SGHRS, CDR2 YFSETQ.

This chain links TRBV6-1 with TRBJ2-7; TRBD1 might be the D (6 bases). The germline V and J ends were trimmed by 2 bases and 2 bases, with 10 bases remaining between them. From germline, CDR1 is MNHNS and CDR2 SASEGT. This CDR3 has 14 residues. The CDR3 is CASSEQGSAYEQYF. CDR3 coding DNA: TGTGCCAGCAGTGAACAGGGGTCCGCCTACGAGCAGTACTTC.

J is TRBJ2-7 and V is TRBV6-5, with D unresolved. This CDR3 is built from 15 residues. Between the trimmed V and J ends, which lost 2 bases and 3 bases, there was a span of 14 bases. The germline CDR1 and CDR2 sequences are MNHEY and SVGAGI. The CDR3 region is CASSYVRQRGYEQYF. DNA for the CDR3: TGTGCCAGCAGTTACGTCCGTCAAAGAGGCTACGAGCAGTACTTC.

V is TRBV9 and J is TRBJ1-1, with 7 positions matching TRBD1. There are 15 residues in the CDR3. Trimming removed 3 bases from V and 3 bases from J; junction bases left unmatched: 8. The V gene's germline CDR1 is SGDLS and CDR2 YYNGEE. The CDR3 region is CASSGLRGGYTEAFF. The CDR3 DNA sequence: TGTGCCAGCAGCGGGCTCAGAGGGGGCTACACTGAAGCTTTCTTT. Full variable domain (missing parts from reference TRBV9 and TRBJ1-1): DSGVTQTPKHLITATGQRVTLRCSPRSGDLSVYWYQQSLDQGLQFLIQYYNGEERAKGNILERFSAQQFPDLHSELNLSSLELGDSALYFCASSGLRGGYTEAFFGQGTRLTVV.

This chain joins TRBV30 and TRBJ2-1, with D unclear. The germline gives CDR1 GTSNPN, CDR2 SVGIG (reference sequence). The V end was cut by 5 bases, the J end by 6 bases, with 8 bases between. The CDR3 runs 11 residues. For the CDR3, the DNA is TGTGCCTGGTCGGAGACCAATGAGCAGTTCTTC. Its protein is CAWSETNEQFF.

This clone was detected a few times. The chain employs TRBV2 and TRBJ1-6; 7 bases agree with TRBD1. The germline V gene has CDR1 SNHLY and CDR2 FYNNEI. The CDR3 has 14 residues. Germline trimming cut 7 bases from V and 6 bases from J; bases unmatched to any gene: 6. This CDR3 is CASNRAGGNSPLHF. The CDR3 DNA follows: TGTGCCAGCAACAGGGCAGGGGGTAATTCACCCCTCCACTTT.

This clone has just one count. The chain is built from TRBV28 and TRBJ1-1; D not resolved. The CDR3 loop spans 15 amino acids. V lost 2 bases to trimming and J lost 1 base, with 11 bases between them. Germline V gives CDR1 MDHEN, CDR2 SYDVKM. The CDR3 loop is CASSLGLPGNTEAFF. In DNA form, the CDR3 reads TGTGCCAGCAGTTTAGGCCTCCCTGGGAACACTGAAGCTTTCTTT.

The chain recombines TRBV11-3 with TRBJ1-2, with TRBD1 as a possible D gene (5 bases). The CDR3 is made up of 13 amino acids. Germline assignment: CDR1 SGHNT and CDR2 YENEEA. Trimming took 3 bases from V and 8 from J, leaving 13 bases between them. The CDR3 here is CASSFGRVLGYTF. The CDR3, as DNA: TGTGCCAGCAGCTTTGGCAGGGTATTAGGCTACACCTTC.